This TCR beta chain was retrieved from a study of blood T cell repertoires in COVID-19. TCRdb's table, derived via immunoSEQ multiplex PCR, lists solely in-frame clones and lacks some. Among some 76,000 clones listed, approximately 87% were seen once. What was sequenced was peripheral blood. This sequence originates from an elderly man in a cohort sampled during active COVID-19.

This CDR3 is CASSFSRGGANVLTF. The CDR3 DNA sequence: TGTGCCAGCAGCTTCAGCCGGGGTGGGGCCAACGTCCTGACTTTC. The gene calls are TRBV6-2 or TRBV6-3 and TRBJ2-6; D might be TRBD2 (5 bases). With 6 bases removed from V and 3 bases from J, the gap between germline ends came to 12 bases. This CDR3 is built from 15 residues. From germline, CDR1 is MNHEY and CDR2 SVGEGT.